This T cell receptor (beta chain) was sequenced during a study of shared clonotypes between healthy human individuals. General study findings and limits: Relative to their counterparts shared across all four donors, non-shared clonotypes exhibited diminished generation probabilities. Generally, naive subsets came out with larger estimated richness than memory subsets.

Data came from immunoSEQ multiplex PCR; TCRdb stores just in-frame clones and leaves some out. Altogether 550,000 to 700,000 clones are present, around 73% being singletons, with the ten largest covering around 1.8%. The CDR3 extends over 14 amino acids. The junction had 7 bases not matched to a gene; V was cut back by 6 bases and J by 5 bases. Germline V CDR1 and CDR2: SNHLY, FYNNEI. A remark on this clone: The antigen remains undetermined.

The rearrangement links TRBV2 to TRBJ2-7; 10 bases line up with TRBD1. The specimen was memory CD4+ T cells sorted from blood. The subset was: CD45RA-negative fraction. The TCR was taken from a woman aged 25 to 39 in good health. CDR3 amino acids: CASSARDRGHEQYF. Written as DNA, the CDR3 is TGTGCCAGCAGCGCTAGGGACAGGGGCCACGAGCAGTACTTC.